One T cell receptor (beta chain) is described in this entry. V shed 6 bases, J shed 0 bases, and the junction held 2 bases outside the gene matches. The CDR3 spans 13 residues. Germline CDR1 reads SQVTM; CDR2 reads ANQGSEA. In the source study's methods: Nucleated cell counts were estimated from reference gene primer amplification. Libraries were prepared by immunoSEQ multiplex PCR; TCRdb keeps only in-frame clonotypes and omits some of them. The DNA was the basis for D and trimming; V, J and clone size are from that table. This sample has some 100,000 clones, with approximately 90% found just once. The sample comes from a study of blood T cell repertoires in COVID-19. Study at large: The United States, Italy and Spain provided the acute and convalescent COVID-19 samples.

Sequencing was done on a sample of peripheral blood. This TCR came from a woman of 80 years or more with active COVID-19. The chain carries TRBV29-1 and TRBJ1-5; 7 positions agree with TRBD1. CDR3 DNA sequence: TGCAGCGTACAGGGGTATAGCAATCAGCCCCAGCATTTT. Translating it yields CSVQGYSNQPQHF.